The 25 T cell receptor beta chains listed next were all sequenced from one sample in a study of blood T cell repertoires in COVID-19. Clones were read by immunoSEQ multiplex PCR, and TCRdb kept only the in-frame ones, dropping some. The sample lists fewer than 150,000 clones, around 80% seen once, with more than 10% in the top ten. Sequencing input: peripheral blood. Every receptor here comes from a human donor in a cohort sampled during active COVID-19.

J is TRBJ1-2 and V is TRBV9; 7 bases fit TRBD1. V lost 4 bases and J lost 8; bases outside the gene matches: 5. The germline V gene has CDR1 SGDLS and CDR2 YYNGEE. This CDR3 contains 12 residues. The CDR3: CASSIQGGGYTF. CDR3 nucleotide sequence: TGTGCCAGCAGCATTCAGGGGGGAGGCTACACCTTC. Filled out from reference TRBV9 and TRBJ1-2, the complete variable domain reads DSGVTQTPKHLITATGQRVTLRCSPRSGDLSVYWYQQSLDQGLQFLIQYYNGEERAKGNILERFSAQQFPDLHSELNLSSLELGDSALYFCASSIQGGGYTFGSGTRLTVV.

This chain joins TRBV28 and TRBJ1-2, with a weak D call TRBD1 (6 bases). V was clipped by 6 bases and J by 4 bases, with 9 bases between them. The germline V gene has CDR1 MDHEN and CDR2 SYDVKM. There are 12 residues in the CDR3. The CDR3 protein is CASRGQFYGYTF. The CDR3 DNA reads TGTGCCAGCAGAGGACAGTTCTATGGCTACACCTTC.

A few counts support this clone. This rearrangement joins TRBV2 to TRBJ1-2; no reliable D call. Trimming pared 6 bases from V and 3 bases from J, leaving 5 bases between. CDR1 is SNHLY and CDR2 is FYNNEI in the germline V gene. CDR3 length: 11 amino acids. The CDR3 DNA follows: TGTGCCAGCAGGGGAGACTATGGCTACACCTTC. It encodes CASRGDYGYTF.

The CDR3 nucleotides are TGTGCCAGCAGTGAAGCGGCACTTACAGGACCTGAAGCTTTCTTT. Its translation is CASSEAALTGPEAFF. The chain employs TRBV2 and TRBJ1-1, with D tentatively TRBD1 (5 bases). In germline, CDR1 is SNHLY, CDR2 FYNNEI. The CDR3 has 15 residues. With 0 bases removed from V and 6 bases from J, the gap between germline ends came to 14 bases.

A few counts support this clone. The gene calls are TRBV30 and TRBJ1-1; D remains unclear. V gave up 0 bases and J gave up 7 bases, with 12 bases separating them. Germline CDR1 is GTSNPN and CDR2 is SVGIG (reference sequence). This CDR3 is 13 amino acids long. The CDR3 bases are TGTGCCTGGAGTGTACTTACGGGAGGTGAAGCTTTCTTT. Its protein is CAWSVLTGGEAFF.

The rearrangement uses TRBV7-8 and TRBJ2-3; 12 bases fit TRBD2. The CDR3 is 18 amino acids. With 5 bases clipped from V and 2 bases from J, the junction kept 11 bases outside the gene matches. Germline lookup yields CDR1 SGHVS and CDR2 FQNEAQ. For the CDR3, the DNA is TGTGCCAGCAGCCGGCTGGCTAGCGGGGGGGGAAACACAGATACGCAGTATTTT. This translates into CASSRLASGGGNTDTQYF.

The chain has TRBV4-1 and TRBJ1-1; D might be TRBD1 (5 bases). Germline V gene sequence: CDR1 MGHRA, CDR2 YSYEKL. The CDR3 is 15 residues long. V lost 0 bases and J lost 5, with 13 bases in between. The CDR3 is CASSQDPGGTTEAFF. Written as DNA, the CDR3 is TGCGCCAGCAGCCAAGATCCGGGGGGAACAACTGAAGCTTTCTTT.

J is TRBJ1-3 and V is TRBV10-2; a possible D gene is TRBD1 (5 bases). The germline V and J ends were trimmed by 4 bases and 0 bases, with 10 bases remaining between them. This CDR3 region has 15 residues. Germline CDR1 is WSHSY and CDR2 is SAAADI. CDR3 DNA: TGCGCCAGCAGTGCGGGCGACAGCTCTGGAAACACCATATATTTT. It encodes CASSAGDSSGNTIYF.

This chain links TRBV7-8 with TRBJ2-5; possibly TRBD2 for D (5 bases). Germline V gene sequence: CDR1 SGHVS, CDR2 FQNEAQ. Trimming cost V 4 bases and J 5 bases, with 14 bases left between them. The CDR3 sequence is 14 residues long. The CDR3 spells CASSSGFTNETQYF. The CDR3 DNA sequence: TGTGCCAGCAGCTCGGGATTTACCAACGAGACCCAGTACTTC.

The chain carries TRBV5-6 and TRBJ2-3; D ambiguous. With 5 bases removed from V and 2 bases from J, the gap between germline ends came to 6 bases. The CDR3 spans 12 residues. Germline V lookup: CDR1 SGHDT, CDR2 YYEEEE. The CDR3 coding sequence is TGTGCCAGCAGACAGACCACAGATACGCAGTATTTT. Amino acids: CASRQTTDTQYF.

The chain joins TRBV4-1 to TRBJ1-2; perhaps TRBD1 as D (6 bases). V was trimmed by 0 bases and J by 4 bases, leaving 12 bases between them. Germline loops: CDR1 MGHRA, CDR2 YSYEKL. CDR3 length: 15 amino acids. The CDR3 sequence: CASSQEQGRLYGYTF. The CDR3 nucleotides are TGCGCCAGCAGCCAAGAGCAGGGGAGACTCTATGGCTACACCTTC.

This sequence joins TRBV18 and TRBJ2-7, with 8 bases lining up with TRBD2. CDR1 and CDR2 from the germline V gene are KGHSH and LQKENI. CDR3 length: 15 amino acids. The trim removed 3 bases at V and 2 bases at J, leaving 6 bases unmatched. The CDR3 DNA reads TGTGCCAGCTCACCGGCGGGGGGCAACCCCTACGAGCAGTACTTC. Its translation is CASSPAGGNPYEQYF.

J is TRBJ2-3 and V is TRBV30; tentative D call: TRBD2 (7 bases). The CDR3 consists of 13 residues. Germline V gives CDR1 GTSNPN, CDR2 SVGIG (reference sequence). Trimming removed 2 bases from V and 4 bases from J, with 10 bases in between. CDR3 DNA sequence: TGTGCCTGGAGTACCGGGGGGCCAGATACGCAGTATTTT. Protein product: CAWSTGGPDTQYF.

The V gene is TRBV9, the J gene TRBJ1-2; possibly TRBD1 for D (6 bases). The V end was cut by 7 bases, the J end by 3 bases, with 16 bases between. This CDR3 has 14 residues. The V gene's germline CDR1 is SGDLS and CDR2 YYNGEE. The CDR3 sequence is CASSTGGPYYGYTF. DNA for the CDR3: TGTGCCAGCTCCACCGGGGGGCCCTACTATGGCTACACCTTC.

This chain uses TRBV5-4 with TRBJ1-6; D unresolved. The CDR3 length is 15 residues. V was cut by 0 bases and J by 9 bases, with 13 bases left in between. The V gene's germline CDR1 is SGHNT and CDR2 YYREEE (reference sequence). CDR3 protein: CASSLGHFEGSPLHF. The CDR3 nucleotides are TGTGCCAGCAGCTTGGGTCATTTTGAGGGTTCACCCCTCCACTTT.

V and J are TRBV27 and TRBJ2-2, with TRBD1 matching 7 bases. V lost 3 bases and J lost 4; bases outside the gene matches: 5. This CDR3 region has 15 residues. Germline V gives CDR1 MNHEY, CDR2 SMNVEV (reference sequence). CDR3 nucleotide sequence: TGTGCCAGCAGTTTTCACAGGGGTGGCACCGGGGAGCTGTTTTTT. It encodes CASSFHRGGTGELFF.

V usage is TRBV18 and J usage is TRBJ1-4; TRBD1 agrees at 10 bases. The germline V gene encodes CDR1 KGHSH and CDR2 LQKENI. V gave up 2 bases and J gave up 8 bases; unmatched junction bases: 11. CDR3 length: 17 residues. In nucleotides, the CDR3 is TGTGCCAGCTCACCAAGTTCGTTCCTGGACAGGGGGGAAAAACTGTTTTTT. Amino acid sequence: CASSPSSFLDRGEKLFF.

The chain carries TRBV2 and TRBJ2-3; 7 nucleotides align to TRBD2. The CDR3 sequence is 15 residues long. The trim removed 0 bases at V and 3 bases at J, leaving 3 bases unmatched. CDR1 and CDR2 (germline): SNHLY, FYNNEI. The CDR3 nucleotides read TGTGCCAGCAGTGAAGCGCGGGGGAGAACAGATACGCAGTATTTT. The encoded protein is CASSEARGRTDTQYF.

The chain recombines TRBV6-5 with TRBJ1-2; D possibly corresponds to TRBD1 (6 bases). Trimming cost V 7 bases and J 8 bases, with 17 bases left between them. CDR3 length: 13 residues. Germline CDR1 and CDR2: MNHEY and SVGAGI. The CDR3 DNA follows: TGTGCCAGCAAGAGCCCAGGGGTGGGAGGCTACACCTTC. This encodes CASKSPGVGGYTF.

The chain couples TRBV4-2 to TRBJ2-7, with TRBD1 identical over 7 bases. V was clipped by 2 bases and J by 5 bases; unmatched bases: 12. Per germline, CDR1 LGHNA and CDR2 YNFKEQ. The CDR3 sequence is 16 residues long. This CDR3 reads CASSQYLRDSIHEQYF. The CDR3 DNA is TGTGCCAGCAGCCAATACCTCCGGGACAGTATCCACGAGCAGTACTTC.

This rearrangement joins TRBV7-9 to TRBJ2-7; 15 bases agree with TRBD2. J gave up 7 bases and V 3 bases, and 4 bases lay outside the gene matches. The CDR3 has 15 residues. CDR1 and CDR2 from the germline V gene are SEHNR and FQNEAQ (reference sequence). Here the CDR3 reads CASSLGLAGGGEQYF. The CDR3 coding sequence is TGTGCCAGCAGCTTGGGACTAGCGGGGGGAGGTGAGCAGTACTTC. The full variable domain, its missing parts supplied by reference TRBV7-9 and TRBJ2-7, is DTGVSQNPRHKITKRGQNVTFRCDPISEHNRLYWYRQTLGQGPEFLTYFQNEAQLEKSRLLSDRFSAERPKGSFSTLEIQRTEQGDSAMYLCASSLGLAGGGEQYFGPGTRLTVT.

In this sample, this clone turned up once. The V call is TRBV6-5, the J call TRBJ2-7; 12 nucleotides match TRBD1. V was pared by 6 bases and J by 5 bases, with 2 bases of the junction left unmatched. The CDR3 sequence is 13 residues long. The germline V gene has CDR1 MNHEY and CDR2 SVGAGI. The CDR3 loop is CASRGTGGDEQYF. DNA of the CDR3: TGTGCCAGCAGGGGGACAGGGGGCGACGAGCAGTACTTC.

The genes are TRBV11-2 and TRBJ1-5; D is ambiguous. CDR1 SGHAT and CDR2 FQNNGV come from the germline V gene. Trimming took 0 bases from V and 0 from J, leaving 6 bases between them. The CDR3 totals 15 residues. The CDR3: CASSLEAVSNQPQHF. The CDR3 nucleotides read TGTGCCAGCAGCTTAGAGGCAGTTAGCAATCAGCCCCAGCATTTT. Using reference TRBV11-2 and TRBJ1-5 for the parts outside the CDR3, the full variable domain is EAGVAQSPRYKIIEKRQSVAFWCNPISGHATLYWYQQILGQGPKLLIQFQNNGVVDDSQLPKDRFSAERLKGVDSTLKIQPAKLEDSAVYLCASSLEAVSNQPQHFGDGTRLSIL.

The rearrangement uses TRBV9 and TRBJ2-4; 7 bases are shared with TRBD1. V dropped 4 bases and J dropped 8; count of bases not matched to a gene: 9. The CDR3 covers 14 residues. In germline, CDR1 is SGDLS, CDR2 YYNGEE. The chain's CDR3 is CASSSTDRWDIQYF. The DNA of the CDR3 is TGTGCCAGCAGCTCCACGGACAGGTGGGACATTCAGTACTTC.

CDR3 in DNA: TGTGCCAGCAGCTTAGAAGGTGGTAGGTATGGAGACACTGAAGCTTTCTTT. Encoded protein: CASSLEGGRYGDTEAFF. This chain uses TRBV7-6 with TRBJ1-1; D is uncertain. CDR1 is SGHVS, CDR2 FNYEAQ, per germline. The CDR3 has 17 amino acids. Trimming cost V 1 base and J 3 bases, with 18 bases left between them. The entire variable domain, with the rest obtained from reference TRBV7-6 and TRBJ1-1, is as follows: GAGVSQSPRYKVTKRGQDVALRCDPISGHVSLYWYRQALGQGPEFLTYFNYEAQQDKSGLPNDRFSAERPEGSISTLTIQRTEQRDSAMYRCASSLEGGRYGDTEAFFGQGTRLTVV.